Shown below are 10 T cell receptor beta chains from a single sample sequenced in a study of CD8 T cells in ankylosing spondylitis. These receptors have no identified antigens. Overall study results and limits: The study identified a TCR beta motif of 7 or 8 highly homologous variants that appeared characteristic of ankylosing spondylitis blood.

MiXCR, applied by TCRdb to the 5' RACE reads, yields one record per CDR3 protein. The data hold 100,000 or so distinct CDR3 sequences, with just under 9% observed a single time. Sequenced sample: blood, either unsorted or a sorted T cell fraction (not recorded which). The source is a male donor with ankylosing spondylitis.

V and J are TRBV14 and TRBJ2-1; either TRBD1 or TRBD2 may fit D (6 bases each). Trimming took off 0 bases at V and 5 bases at J, with 8 bases between the two ends. The CDR3 contains 14 residues. Germline CDR1 is SGHDN and CDR2 is FVKESK. CDR3 nucleotides: TGTGCCAGCAGCCAAGACCGGGGGCACAATGAGCAGTTCTTC. It specifies CASSQDRGHNEQFF.

The chain is built from TRBV11-2 and TRBJ2-1; D is uncertain. V was trimmed by 0 bases and J by 6 bases, leaving 6 bases between them. This CDR3 is built from 13 residues. Looked up from germline, CDR1 is SGHAT and CDR2 is FQNNGV. The CDR3 sequence is CASSLEATNEQFF. CDR3 nucleotide sequence: TGTGCCAGCAGCTTAGAGGCTACCAATGAGCAGTTCTTC. Combining the CDR3 with reference TRBV11-2 and TRBJ2-1 gives the whole variable domain EAGVAQSPRYKIIEKRQSVAFWCNPISGHATLYWYQQILGQGPKLLIQFQNNGVVDDSQLPKDRFSAERLKGVDSTLKIQPAKLEDSAVYLCASSLEATNEQFFGPGTRLTVL.

In its sample, this clonotype was seen many times. This rearrangement joins TRBV7-9 to TRBJ2-7; 10 bases are a match to TRBD2. The CDR3 loop spans 17 amino acids. V was clipped by 3 bases and J by 0 bases; unmatched bases: 8. Germline loops: CDR1 SEHNR, CDR2 FQNEAQ (reference sequence). This CDR3 is CASSLRTSGTSSYEQYF. The CDR3 DNA reads TGTGCCAGCAGCTTGAGAACTAGCGGGACTAGCTCCTACGAGCAGTACTTC.

Only a few counts were recorded for this clonotype. The chain combines TRBV27 with TRBJ2-2, with 9 bases matching TRBD1. The CDR3 sequence is 13 residues long. J was trimmed by 4 bases and V by 6 bases; bases with no gene match: 0. From germline, CDR1 is MNHEY and CDR2 SMNVEV (reference sequence). The chain's CDR3 is CASRTGGTGELFF. The CDR3 DNA is TGTGCCAGCAGGACAGGGGGCACCGGGGAGCTGTTTTTT.

This clonotype occurred many times. This rearrangement joins TRBV27 to TRBJ2-1; 15 bases agree with TRBD2. With V trimmed by 5 bases and J by 7 bases, 3 bases remained unmatched. The CDR3 spans 15 residues. The germline V gene has CDR1 MNHEY and CDR2 SMNVEV (reference sequence). The CDR3 DNA reads TGTGCCAGCAGTCTCGGGACTAGCGGGAGGAATGAGCAGTTCTTC. This translates into CASSLGTSGRNEQFF.

This clonotype was seen a few times. The chain couples TRBV30 to TRBJ2-7; a weak D match, TRBD2 (5 bases). Trimming pared 1 base from V and 5 bases from J, leaving 15 bases between. The CDR3 is 14 amino acids. The germline gives CDR1 GTSNPN, CDR2 SVGIG (reference sequence). Here the CDR3 reads CAWSEITAGDEQYF. The CDR3 coding sequence is TGTGCCTGGAGTGAAATTACGGCCGGGGACGAGCAGTACTTC.

This clonotype was observed at least ten times. The chain employs TRBV11-2 and TRBJ1-2, with 10 nucleotides matching TRBD1. The CDR3 sequence is 17 residues long. The ends lost 4 bases at V and 4 bases at J; junction bases unmatched: 12. CDR1 is SGHAT, CDR2 FQNNGV, per germline. In DNA form, the CDR3 reads TGTGCCAGCAGCTCCTTCTCCGGGACAGGGGAGTCCTATGGCTACACCTTC. It codes for CASSSFSGTGESYGYTF. Full variable domain (remainder filled in from reference TRBV11-2 and TRBJ1-2): EAGVAQSPRYKIIEKRQSVAFWCNPISGHATLYWYQQILGQGPKLLIQFQNNGVVDDSQLPKDRFSAERLKGVDSTLKIQPAKLEDSAVYLCASSSFSGTGESYGYTFGSGTRLTVV.

In its sample, this clonotype was seen a few times. The chain couples TRBV19 to TRBJ2-2, with unresolved D. Between the trimmed V and J ends, which lost 10 bases and 5 bases, there was a span of 11 bases. The germline V gene has CDR1 LNHDA and CDR2 SQIVND (reference sequence). This CDR3 spans 12 amino acids. CDR3 coding DNA: TGTGCCACGTCCCAACTAACCGGGGAGCTGTTTTTT. Amino acid sequence: CATSQLTGELFF.

The rearrangement joins TRBV4-1 to TRBJ2-1, with a tentative D call TRBD2 (6 bases). The CDR3 consists of 14 residues. V was trimmed by 4 bases and J by 4 bases, leaving 11 bases between them. Germline CDR1 reads MGHRA; CDR2 reads YSYEKL. CDR3 sequence: CASSRGDGYNEQFF. The CDR3 DNA follows: TGCGCCAGCAGCCGGGGGGACGGTTACAATGAGCAGTTCTTC.

The chain's CDR3 is CATGWGRNYGYTF. Written as DNA, the CDR3 is TGTGCCACCGGGTGGGGCAGGAACTATGGCTACACCTTC. This chain uses TRBV27 with TRBJ1-2; TRBD1 might be the D (5 bases). The CDR3 spans 13 residues. The V and J ends lost 10 bases and 2 bases respectively, with 14 bases between them. The germline CDR1 and CDR2 sequences are MNHEY and SMNVEV (reference sequence).